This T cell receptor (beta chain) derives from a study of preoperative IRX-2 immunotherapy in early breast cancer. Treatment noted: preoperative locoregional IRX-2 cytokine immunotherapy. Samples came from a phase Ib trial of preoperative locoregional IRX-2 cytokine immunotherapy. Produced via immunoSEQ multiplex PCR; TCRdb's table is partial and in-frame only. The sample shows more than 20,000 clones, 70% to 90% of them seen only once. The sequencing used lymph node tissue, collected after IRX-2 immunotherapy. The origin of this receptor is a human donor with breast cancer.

The CDR3 loop reads CASSPTGGANYGYTF. The CDR3 bases are TGTGCCAGCAGCCCAACGGGGGGTGCTAACTATGGCTACACCTTC. The chain combines TRBV6-8 with TRBJ1-2, with D possibly TRBD1 on 5 matching bases. CDR3 length: 15 amino acids. The germline gives CDR1 MNHGY, CDR2 SAAAGT. Deletions cut 6 bases from V and 0 bases from J, with 14 bases between.